Presented here are 30 T cell receptor beta chains from one specimen sequenced in a study of blood T cells in healthy people across ages. Using a J-beta primer mix together with a sample-barcoded 5' primer, a second PCR was run for roughly 7 to 11 cycles. TCRdb re-called the 5' RACE reads through MiXCR, storing one row per CDR3 protein. The sample holds 650,000 or so distinct CDR3 sequences, 45% to 60% seen once. The material sequenced was blood. All receptors derive from a woman of 80 years or more in good health.

This clonotype was detected a few times. J is TRBJ1-2 and V is TRBV20-1, with D uncertain. The CDR3 is 12 amino acids. The V gene lost 3 bases and the J gene lost 8 bases, with 13 bases spanning the gap. Germline V gives CDR1 DFQATT, CDR2 SNEGSKA (reference sequence). The CDR3 bases are TGCAGTGCTAGCTCCGGGCACCGGGGCTACACCTTC. Protein sequence: CSASSGHRGYTF.

V is TRBV7-6 and J is TRBJ2-7, with 9 bases lining up with TRBD2. Germline loops: CDR1 SGHVS, CDR2 FNYEAQ. This CDR3 is 14 amino acids long. V lost 5 bases and J lost 1; bases outside the gene matches: 3. The chain's CDR3 is CASSMGLASYEQYF. CDR3 DNA sequence: TGTGCCAGCAGCATGGGACTAGCATCCTACGAGCAGTACTTC.

The chain links TRBV29-1 to TRBJ1-2, with D possibly TRBD1 on 6 matching bases. The CDR3 loop spans 12 amino acids. Trimming left V 5 bases short and J 7 bases short, with 14 bases between. From germline, CDR1 is SQVTM and CDR2 ANQGSEA. The chain's CDR3 is CSVKLLGAGYTF. The DNA for the CDR3 is TGCAGCGTTAAGTTGTTGGGGGCTGGCTACACCTTC.

Regarding this clonotype: Since a much larger clone is just one base distant, this may be a read error. The chain links TRBV2 to TRBJ2-5; D is undetermined. Between the trimmed V and J ends, which lost 7 bases and 7 bases, there was a span of 13 bases. Germline V gene lookup returns CDR1 SNHLY and CDR2 FYNNEI. The CDR3 has 12 amino acids. The CDR3 sequence is CASIKDRRTQYF. CDR3 bases: TGTGCCAGCATCAAGGATAGGCGGACCCAGTACTTC.

This clonotype was recorded many times. The J gene is TRBJ2-5, the V gene TRBV5-1; D is ambiguous. V lost 3 bases to trimming and J lost 5 bases, with 14 bases between them. There are 14 residues in the CDR3. The germline V gene encodes CDR1 SGHRS and CDR2 YFSETQ. The CDR3 here is CASSSPNDWETQYF. As DNA, the CDR3 is TGCGCCAGCAGCTCTCCAAACGATTGGGAGACCCAGTACTTC. The variable domain in full, completed from reference TRBV5-1 and TRBJ2-5, reads KAGVTQTPRYLIKTRGQQVTLSCSPISGHRSVSWYQQTPGQGLQFLFEYFSETQRNKGNFPGRFSGRQFSNSRSEMNVSTLELGDSALYLCASSSPNDWETQYFGPGTRLLVL.

The chain joins TRBV27 to TRBJ2-7; 9 nucleotides agree with TRBD2. This CDR3 region has 14 residues. Germline CDR1 is MNHEY and CDR2 is SMNVEV (reference sequence). The junction had 12 bases not matched to a gene; V was cut back by 10 bases and J by 5 bases. DNA for the CDR3: TGTGCCACCGGTCGGGTAGCGGGAGTCAACGAGCAGTACTTC. It is translated as CATGRVAGVNEQYF.

This clonotype was observed a few times. This could be a read error, since a much larger clone is one nucleotide away. This chain joins TRBV5-1 and TRBJ2-1; maybe TRBD1 (6 bases). The DNA end favors TRBJ2-7, so the J call may be wrong. The germline gives CDR1 SGHRS, CDR2 YFSETQ. CDR3 length: 15 residues. The CDR3 bases are TGCGCCAGCAGCCAAGGGGGAAGCTCCTACAATGAGCAGTACTTC. It codes for CASSQGGSSYNEQYF.

This clonotype was seen at least ten times. The rearrangement uses TRBV2 and TRBJ1-2; unclear D gene. Trimming removed 3 bases from V and 1 base from J, with 3 bases in between. Germline V CDR1 and CDR2: SNHLY, FYNNEI. This CDR3 has 12 amino acids. CDR3 bases: TGTGCCAGCAGTGAGGATAACTATGGCTACACCTTC. It yields the protein CASSEDNYGYTF.

This clonotype was picked up a small number of times. This chain uses TRBV5-5 with TRBJ1-1; D gene uncertain. This CDR3 is 14 amino acids long. Trimming stripped 0 bases from V and 2 bases from J, with 8 bases between. Germline lookup yields CDR1 SGHKS and CDR2 YYEKEE (reference sequence). CDR3 nucleotide sequence: TGTGCCAGCAGCTTGGGTGCAGAAAACACTGAAGCTTTCTTT. This translates into CASSLGAENTEAFF.

This clonotype was detected ten times or more. The chain recombines TRBV9 with TRBJ2-3; D not certain. Germline loops: CDR1 SGDLS, CDR2 YYNGEE. The CDR3 has 13 residues. V dropped 0 bases and J dropped 9 bases, with 11 bases sitting between them. This CDR3 reads CASSVVGLGTQYF. The DNA of the CDR3 is TGTGCCAGCAGCGTAGTCGGCCTCGGAACGCAGTATTTT.

This clonotype has only a few counts. The V call is TRBV7-2, the J call TRBJ2-7; 16 nucleotides line up with TRBD2. The CDR3 has 16 residues. Trimming cost V 3 bases and J 2 bases; bases outside gene matches: 1. Looked up from germline, CDR1 is SGHTA and CDR2 is FQGNSA. DNA for the CDR3: TGTGCCAGCAGCTTCGGGACTAGCGGGGGGGCCTACGAGCAGTACTTC. As protein: CASSFGTSGGAYEQYF.

J is TRBJ1-1 and V is TRBV20-1, with D hard to call. The germline V and J ends were trimmed by 5 bases and 1 base, with 11 bases remaining between them. The CDR3 totals 13 residues. Germline V CDR1 and CDR2: DFQATT, SNEGSKA (reference sequence). CDR3 sequence reads: CSAPTQTNTEAFF. DNA of the CDR3: TGCAGTGCTCCCACCCAGACGAACACTGAAGCTTTCTTT.

This clonotype has ten or more counts. In DNA, the CDR3 is TGTGCCAGCAGCCCTGCGTGGGGCGGGGGATACAATGAGCAGTTCTTC. It yields the protein CASSPAWGGGYNEQFF. This chain links TRBV3-1 with TRBJ2-1, with 7 bases matching TRBD2. V was clipped by 4 bases and J by 4 bases; unmatched bases: 10. Germline V lookup: CDR1 LGHDT, CDR2 YNNKEL (reference sequence). The CDR3 length is 16 residues.

V gene TRBV5-1 combines with J gene TRBJ1-1; D not certain. The V gene's germline CDR1 is SGHRS and CDR2 YFSETQ. The CDR3 runs to 13 residues. Trimming shortened V by 3 bases and J by 1 base, and 7 bases separated the two germline ends. The CDR3 sequence: CASSWQENTEAFF. CDR3 coding DNA: TGCGCCAGCAGCTGGCAGGAGAACACTGAAGCTTTCTTT.

This clonotype showed up many times. J is TRBJ2-1 and V is TRBV30; D might be TRBD1 (5 bases). CDR1 is GTSNPN and CDR2 is SVGIG in the germline V gene (reference sequence). The CDR3 length is 10 residues. Trimming took off 3 bases at V and 9 bases at J, with 6 bases between the two ends. The CDR3 spells CAWRQGEQFF. CDR3 DNA sequence: TGTGCCTGGAGGCAGGGTGAGCAGTTCTTC.

V is TRBV6-2 or TRBV6-3 and J is TRBJ2-7; D may be TRBD1 (5 bases). The germline V and J ends were trimmed by 7 bases and 3 bases, with 22 bases remaining between them. The CDR3 totals 16 residues. Looked up from germline, CDR1 is MNHEY and CDR2 is SVGEGT. Here the CDR3 DNA reads TGTGCCAGCAACCCACAAGGACAATTGGGGCACTACGAGCAGTACTTC. Translated, it gives CASNPQGQLGHYEQYF.

Regarding this clonotype: A much larger clone lies a single base off, so this may be a read error. The CDR3 region is CASNFTEAGADTQYF. In DNA form, the CDR3 reads TGCGCCAGCAACTTTACGGAGGCGGGCGCAGATACGCAGTATTTT. The chain links TRBV5-1 to TRBJ2-3; D might be TRBD2 (5 bases). The germline V gene has CDR1 SGHRS and CDR2 YFSETQ. Trimming removed 6 bases from V and 4 bases from J, with 18 bases in between. The CDR3 totals 15 residues.

This clonotype was observed many times. The gene calls are TRBV4-1 and TRBJ2-3; 8 positions agree with TRBD2. Germline V lookup: CDR1 MGHRA, CDR2 YSYEKL. J lost 5 bases, V lost 5 bases, and 18 bases had no gene match. CDR3 length: 18 amino acids. The CDR3 region has the DNA TGCGCCAGCAGCTACTTGCCCCGAGCGGGAGTTATAAGAGATACGCAGTATTTT. It translates to CASSYLPRAGVIRDTQYF.

For the CDR3, the DNA is TGTGCCAGCAGCTTATCGTCTATGGCGGGGGCGGTCTCGGGCAATGAGCAGTACTTC. Protein sequence: CASSLSSMAGAVSGNEQYF. The rearrangement uses TRBV7-2 and TRBJ2-5; tentative D call: TRBD2 (7 bases). Germline CDR1 SGHTA, CDR2 FQGNSA. The CDR3 length is 19 residues. The V and J ends lost 2 bases and 11 bases respectively, with 33 bases between them.

Turning to this clonotype: The germline gene is not matched at one end of the junction; a read error may be the cause. The J gene is TRBJ2-1, the V gene TRBV4-3; D perhaps matches TRBD2 (5 bases). This CDR3 is built from 16 residues. Germline assignment: CDR1 LGHNA and CDR2 YSLEER. CDR3 sequence reads: CASSHNRADFYDEQFF. The CDR3 DNA is TGCGCCAGCAGCCACAACCGGGCGGACTTCTACGATGAGCAGTTCTTC.

The CDR3 bases are TGTGCCATCAGTGGCGAAACGGGACCCCGGCAGTTCTTC. Protein: CAISGETGPRQFF. This sequence joins TRBV10-3 and TRBJ2-1; D is perhaps TRBD1 or TRBD2 (5 bases each). V dropped 4 bases and J dropped 12 bases, with 16 bases sitting between them. The CDR3 is 13 residues long. Germline CDR1 is ENHRY and CDR2 is SYGVKD.

V and J are TRBV6-5 and TRBJ1-1; 7 bases line up with TRBD1. Germline loops: CDR1 MNHEY, CDR2 SVGAGI. V lost 3 bases, J lost 4 bases, and 11 bases stayed unmatched. This CDR3 is 16 amino acids long. CDR3 DNA: TGTGCCAGCAGTTATGCAGGGGGTGGACCGCTCACTGAAGCTTTCTTT. Encoded protein: CASSYAGGGPLTEAFF.

The genes are TRBV6-1 and TRBJ1-5, with unresolved D. The CDR3 contains 15 residues. Trimming shortened V by 3 bases and J by 6 bases, and 15 bases separated the two germline ends. Germline V CDR1 and CDR2: MNHNS, SASEGT. The CDR3 coding sequence is TGTGCCAGCAGTGATGCCCCGGGTGAAGGTCAGCCCCAGCATTTT. It yields the protein CASSDAPGEGQPQHF.

A few counts support this clonotype. A much larger clone is a single base away; this may be a read error. The rearrangement links TRBV20-1 to TRBJ2-5, with no clear D. Looked up from germline, CDR1 is DFQATT and CDR2 is SNEGSKA (reference sequence). Trimming removed 3 bases at V and 0 bases at J, with 8 bases between. This CDR3 has 13 residues. The CDR3 bases are TGCAGTGCTAGTGTAGTGGACCAAGAGACCCAGTACTTC. Encoded protein: CSASVVDQETQYF.

The rearrangement uses TRBV20-1 and TRBJ2-1, with 8 bases fitting TRBD1. Germline loops: CDR1 DFQATT, CDR2 SNEGSKA (reference sequence). This CDR3 has 16 amino acids. V shed 3 bases, J shed 0 bases, and the junction held 7 bases outside the gene matches. Written as DNA, the CDR3 is TGCAGTGCTAGGCGGCAGGGGGCGAGCTCCTACAATGAGCAGTTCTTC. This encodes CSARRQGASSYNEQFF.

This clonotype was seen a handful of times. This chain uses TRBV5-1 with TRBJ2-3; 12 bases align to TRBD2. The CDR3 spans 16 residues. Germline lookup yields CDR1 SGHRS and CDR2 YFSETQ. With V trimmed by 4 bases and J by 4 bases, 7 bases remained unmatched. CDR3 sequence reads: CASSEGLAGGADTQYF. For the CDR3, the DNA is TGCGCCAGCAGCGAGGGACTAGCGGGTGGGGCAGATACGCAGTATTTT.

As for this clonotype: A much larger clone is a single base away; this may be a read error. This chain uses TRBV10-3 with TRBJ2-7; D assignment may be TRBD1 or TRBD2 (5 bases each). The CDR3 sequence is 15 residues long. The V end was cut by 6 bases, the J end by 8 bases, with 23 bases between. Per germline, CDR1 ENHRY and CDR2 SYGVKD. The CDR3 coding sequence is TGTGCCATCAGCGCAGGGACCTCCCATGGGAACAAGCAGTACTTC. As protein: CAISAGTSHGNKQYF.

The CDR3 nucleotides read TGTGCCAGCAGCTTAGGACTAAATCCCTACAATGAGCAGTTCTTC. Protein product: CASSLGLNPYNEQFF. The rearrangement joins TRBV7-2 to TRBJ2-1, with D tentatively TRBD2 (5 bases). The V and J ends lost 1 base and 2 bases respectively, with 9 bases between them. The CDR3 runs to 15 residues. Germline V gene data show CDR1 as SGHTA and CDR2 as FQGNSA.

This clonotype showed up many times. V is TRBV20-1 and J is TRBJ2-3; 13 positions match TRBD2. This CDR3 spans 16 amino acids. The V segment lost 6 bases and the J segment 3 bases; nucleotides outside the gene matches: 9. CDR1 DFQATT and CDR2 SNEGSKA come from the germline V gene (reference sequence). The CDR3 sequence: CSALLAGGPGTDTQYF. As DNA, the CDR3 is TGCAGTGCGCTACTAGCGGGAGGGCCCGGAACAGATACGCAGTATTTT.

The chain has TRBV5-6 and TRBJ2-3; D gene unclear. This CDR3 is 13 amino acids long. Germline V lookup: CDR1 SGHDT, CDR2 YYEEEE. The ends were cut back, 4 bases at V and 4 bases at J, with 10 bases in the middle. CDR3: CASSQNRADTQYF. The CDR3 DNA reads TGTGCCAGCAGCCAAAACAGAGCAGATACGCAGTATTTT. Looking up the rest from reference TRBV5-6 and TRBJ2-3 gives the full variable domain: DAGVTQSPTHLIKTRGQQVTLRCSPKSGHDTVSWYQQALGQGPQFIFQYYEEEERQRGNFPDRFSGHQFPNYSSELNVNALLLGDSALYLCASSQNRADTQYFGPGTRLTVL.